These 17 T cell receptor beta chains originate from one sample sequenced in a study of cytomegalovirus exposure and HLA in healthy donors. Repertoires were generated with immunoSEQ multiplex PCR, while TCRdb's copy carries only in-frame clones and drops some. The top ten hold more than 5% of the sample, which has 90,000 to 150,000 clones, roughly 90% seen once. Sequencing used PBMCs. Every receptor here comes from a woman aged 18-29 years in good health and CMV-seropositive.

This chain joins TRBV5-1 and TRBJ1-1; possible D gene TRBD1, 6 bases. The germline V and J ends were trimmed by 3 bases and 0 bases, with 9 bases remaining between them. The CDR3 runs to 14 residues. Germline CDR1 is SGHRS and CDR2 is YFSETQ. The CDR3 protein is CASSYRDMNTEAFF. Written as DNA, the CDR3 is TGCGCCAGCAGCTACAGGGATATGAACACTGAAGCTTTCTTT.

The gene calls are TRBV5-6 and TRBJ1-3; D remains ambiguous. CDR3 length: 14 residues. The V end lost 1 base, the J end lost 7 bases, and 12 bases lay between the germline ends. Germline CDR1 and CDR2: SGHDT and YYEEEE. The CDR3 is CASSLYGWRNTIYF. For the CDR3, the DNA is TGTGCCAGCAGCTTGTACGGCTGGAGGAACACCATATATTTT.

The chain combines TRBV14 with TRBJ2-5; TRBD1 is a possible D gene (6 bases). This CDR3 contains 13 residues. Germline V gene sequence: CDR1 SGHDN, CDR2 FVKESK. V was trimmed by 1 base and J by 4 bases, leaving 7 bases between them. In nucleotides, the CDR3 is TGTGCCAGCAGCCAAGGACAGGTAGAGACCCAGTACTTC. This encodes CASSQGQVETQYF. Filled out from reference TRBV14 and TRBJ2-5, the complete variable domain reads EAGVTQFPSHSVIEKGQTVTLRCDPISGHDNLYWYRRVMGKEIKFLLHFVKESKQDESGMPNNRFLAERTGGTYSTLKVQPAELEDSGVYFCASSQGQVETQYFGPGTRLLVL.

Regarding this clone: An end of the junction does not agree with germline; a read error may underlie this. The CDR3 here is CASRLAGGQETQYF. The DNA of the CDR3 is TGTGCCAGCAGATTAGCGGGGGGGCAGGAGACCCAGTACTTC. The chain carries TRBV7-8 and TRBJ2-5, with 11 bases fitting TRBD2. Germline CDR1 and CDR2: SGHVS and FQNEAQ. The CDR3 totals 14 residues.

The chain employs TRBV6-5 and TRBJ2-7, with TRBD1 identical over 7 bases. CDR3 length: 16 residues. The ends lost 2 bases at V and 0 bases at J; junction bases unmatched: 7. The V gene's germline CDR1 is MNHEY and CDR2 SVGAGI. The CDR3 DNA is TGTGCCAGCAGTTACGCGGGCAGGGGGATCTCCTACGAGCAGTACTTC. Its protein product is CASSYAGRGISYEQYF.

CDR3 in DNA: TGTGCCTGGAGTGATACTATCGTAGAGTATTTT. As protein: CAWSDTIVEYF. The genes are TRBV30 and TRBJ2-3; D ambiguous. This CDR3 is 11 amino acids long. CDR1 and CDR2 (germline): GTSNPN, SVGIG (reference sequence). Trimming took off 1 base at V and 13 bases at J, with 12 bases between the two ends.

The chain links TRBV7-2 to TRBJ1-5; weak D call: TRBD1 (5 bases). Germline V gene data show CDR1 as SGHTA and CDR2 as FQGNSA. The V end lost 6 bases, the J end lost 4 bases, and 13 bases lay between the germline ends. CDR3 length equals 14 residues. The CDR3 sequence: CASSSLGGNQPQHF. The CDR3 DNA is TGTGCCAGCAGTTCTCTCGGGGGGAATCAGCCCCAGCATTTT.

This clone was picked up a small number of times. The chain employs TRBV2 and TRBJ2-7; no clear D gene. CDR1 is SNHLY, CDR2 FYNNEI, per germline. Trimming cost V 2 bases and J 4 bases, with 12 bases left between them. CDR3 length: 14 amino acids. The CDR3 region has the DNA TGTGCCAGCAGTGAACGGCCAGTGACTTACGAGCAGTACTTC. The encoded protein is CASSERPVTYEQYF.

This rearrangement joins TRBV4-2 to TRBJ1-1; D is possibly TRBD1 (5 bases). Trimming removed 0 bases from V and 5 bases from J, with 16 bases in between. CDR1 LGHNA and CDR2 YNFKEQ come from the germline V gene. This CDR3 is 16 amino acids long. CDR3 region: CASSQDGGSRGTEAFF. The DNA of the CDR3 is TGTGCCAGCAGCCAAGATGGGGGGTCCCGGGGTACTGAAGCTTTCTTT.

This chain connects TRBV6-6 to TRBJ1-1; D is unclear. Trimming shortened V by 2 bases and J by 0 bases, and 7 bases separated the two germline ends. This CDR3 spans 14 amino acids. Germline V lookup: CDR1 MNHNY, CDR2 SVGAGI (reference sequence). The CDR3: CASSYPGMNTEAFF. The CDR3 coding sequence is TGTGCCAGCAGTTACCCGGGAATGAACACTGAAGCTTTCTTT.

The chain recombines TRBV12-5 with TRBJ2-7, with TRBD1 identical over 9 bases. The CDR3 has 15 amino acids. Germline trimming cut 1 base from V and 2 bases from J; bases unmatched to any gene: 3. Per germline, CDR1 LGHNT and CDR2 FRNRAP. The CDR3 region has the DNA TGTGCTAGTGGTTTGGGACAGGGGGGGGCCTACGAGCAGTACTTC. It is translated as CASGLGQGGAYEQYF. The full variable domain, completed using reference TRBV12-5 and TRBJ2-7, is DARVTQTPRHKVTEMGQEVTMRCQPILGHNTVFWYRQTMMQGLELLAYFRNRAPLDDSGMPKDRFSAEMPDATLATLKIQPSEPRDSAVYFCASGLGQGGAYEQYFGPGTRLTVT.

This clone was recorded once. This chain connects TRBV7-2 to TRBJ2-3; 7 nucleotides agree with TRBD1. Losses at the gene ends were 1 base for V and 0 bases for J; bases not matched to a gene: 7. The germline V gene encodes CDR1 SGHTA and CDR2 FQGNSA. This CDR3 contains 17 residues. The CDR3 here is CASSLGGQRTSTDTQYF. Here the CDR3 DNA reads TGTGCCAGCAGCTTAGGGGGACAGAGAACTAGCACAGATACGCAGTATTTT.

The CDR3 loop reads CASSPRSTNEKLFF. In DNA, the CDR3 is TGTGCCAGCAGCCCGCGATCAACTAATGAAAAACTGTTTTTT. The chain uses TRBV7-9 and TRBJ1-4; D is ambiguous. The V gene's germline CDR1 is SEHNR and CDR2 FQNEAQ (reference sequence). With 5 bases removed from V and 0 bases from J, the gap between germline ends came to 7 bases. The CDR3 covers 14 residues.

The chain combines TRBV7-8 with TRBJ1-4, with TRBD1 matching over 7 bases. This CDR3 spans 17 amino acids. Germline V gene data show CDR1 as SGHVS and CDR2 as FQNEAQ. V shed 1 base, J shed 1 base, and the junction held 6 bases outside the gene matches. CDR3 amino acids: CASSLDDRVETNEKLFF. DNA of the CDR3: TGTGCCAGCAGCTTAGATGACAGGGTGGAAACTAATGAAAAACTGTTTTTT.

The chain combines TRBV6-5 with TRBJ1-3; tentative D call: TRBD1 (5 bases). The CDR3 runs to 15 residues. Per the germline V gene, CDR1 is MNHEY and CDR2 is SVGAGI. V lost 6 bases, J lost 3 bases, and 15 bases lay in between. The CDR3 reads CASRSSSGNGNTIYF. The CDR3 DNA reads TGTGCCAGCAGATCCTCCTCAGGGAATGGAAACACCATATATTTT.

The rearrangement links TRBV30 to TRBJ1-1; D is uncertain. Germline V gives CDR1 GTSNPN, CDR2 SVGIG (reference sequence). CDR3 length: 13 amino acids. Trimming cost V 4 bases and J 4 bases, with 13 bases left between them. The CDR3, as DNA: TGTGCCTGGATCCGGGCGGCGGGCACTGAAGCTTTCTTT. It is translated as CAWIRAAGTEAFF.

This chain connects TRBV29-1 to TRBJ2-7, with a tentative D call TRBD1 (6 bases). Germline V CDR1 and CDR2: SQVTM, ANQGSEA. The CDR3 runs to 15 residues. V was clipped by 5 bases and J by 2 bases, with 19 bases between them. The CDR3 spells CSVLQGTVITYEQYF. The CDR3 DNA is TGCAGCGTTCTCCAGGGGACGGTTATTACCTACGAGCAGTACTTC.